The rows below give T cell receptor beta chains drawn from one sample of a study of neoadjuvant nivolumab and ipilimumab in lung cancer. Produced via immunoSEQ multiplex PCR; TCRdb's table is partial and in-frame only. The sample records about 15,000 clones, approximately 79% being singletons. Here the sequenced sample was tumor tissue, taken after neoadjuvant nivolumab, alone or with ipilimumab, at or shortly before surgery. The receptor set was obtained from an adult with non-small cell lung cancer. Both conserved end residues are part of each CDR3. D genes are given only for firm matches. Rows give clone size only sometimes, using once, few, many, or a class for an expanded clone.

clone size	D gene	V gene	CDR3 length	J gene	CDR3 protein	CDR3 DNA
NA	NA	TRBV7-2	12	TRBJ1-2	CASTWTDYGYTF	TGTGCCAGCACCTGGACAGACTATGGCTACACCTTC
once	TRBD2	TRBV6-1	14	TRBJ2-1	CASSAGGGRRGQFF	TGTGCCAGCTCCGCGGGGGGGGGTAGGAGAGGGCAGTTCTTC
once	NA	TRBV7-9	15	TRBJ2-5	CASSLKTAFQETQYF	TGTGCCAGCAGCTTAAAGACAGCTTTCCAAGAGACCCAGTACTTC
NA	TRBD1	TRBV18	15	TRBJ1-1	CASSPFRQGDTEAFF	TGTGCCAGCTCACCATTCAGACAGGGGGACACTGAAGCTTTCTTT
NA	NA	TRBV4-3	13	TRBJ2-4	CASSHAPGDIQYF	TGCGCCAGCAGCCACGCTCCTGGGGACATTCAGTACTTC
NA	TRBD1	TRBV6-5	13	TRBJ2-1	CATGQGINNEQFF	TGTGCCACAGGACAGGGCATAAACAATGAGCAGTTCTTC
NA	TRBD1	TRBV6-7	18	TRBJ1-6	CASSSSGQGGWGNSPLHF	TGTGCCAGCAGTTCCTCGGGACAGGGGGGATGGGGTAATTCACCCCTCCACTTT
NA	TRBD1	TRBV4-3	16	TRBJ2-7	CASSQEFPGGSYEQYF	TGCGCCAGCAGCCAAGAGTTCCCAGGGGGCTCCTACGAGCAGTACTTC
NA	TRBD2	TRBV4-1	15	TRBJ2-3	CASSSSGTSADTQYF	TGCGCCAGCAGCTCCTCCGGGACTAGCGCAGATACGCAGTATTTT
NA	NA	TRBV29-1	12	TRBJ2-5	CSVSDGAETQYF	TGCAGCGTTTCAGACGGAGCGGAGACCCAGTACTTC
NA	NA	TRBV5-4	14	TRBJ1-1	CASSLAGDHTEAFF	TGTGCCAGCAGCTTGGCGGGGGACCACACTGAAGCTTTCTTT
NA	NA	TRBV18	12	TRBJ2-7	CASADSGYEQYF	TGTGCCAGCGCGGACAGTGGCTACGAGCAGTACTTC
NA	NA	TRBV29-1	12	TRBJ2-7	CSVDLQGYEQYF	TGCAGCGTTGACCTACAGGGATACGAGCAGTACTTC
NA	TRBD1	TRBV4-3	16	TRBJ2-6	CASSQAGGSGANVLTF	TGCGCCAGCAGCCAGGCAGGGGGTTCTGGGGCCAACGTCCTGACTTTC
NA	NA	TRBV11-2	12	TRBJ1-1	CASSREWGEAFF	TGTGCCAGCAGCCGGGAGTGGGGCGAAGCTTTCTTT
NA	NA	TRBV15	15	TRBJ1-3	CATSGIDRLRNTIYF	TGTGCCACCAGCGGAATCGACAGACTTCGAAACACCATATATTTT